A single sample is the source of the 18 T cell receptor beta chains below, sequenced in a study of identical twins. A single record per CDR3 protein comes from TCRdb applying MiXCR to the 5' RACE reads. The sample holds approximately 500,000 distinct CDR3 sequences, roughly a quarter seen once. A further study also used this sample, focusing on T cells expressing NK-cell markers.

Sample: CD4+ T cells sorted from blood. These receptors were taken from a woman aged 18 to 35 in good health.

This rearrangement joins TRBV29-1 to TRBJ2-1; no reliable D call. Trimming pared 1 base from V and 5 bases from J, leaving 9 bases between. CDR1 and CDR2 (germline): SQVTM, ANQGSEA. This CDR3 region has 13 residues. CDR3 amino acids: CSVEGLRNNEQFF. CDR3 DNA sequence: TGCAGCGTTGAAGGGCTGAGGAACAATGAGCAGTTCTTC.

This clonotype has at least ten counts. This chain links TRBV25-1 with TRBJ2-5; D is possibly TRBD1 or TRBD2 (7 bases each). The CDR3 consists of 16 residues. The germline gives CDR1 MGHDK, CDR2 SYGVNS. Between the trimmed V and J ends, which lost 7 bases and 5 bases, there was a span of 23 bases. The CDR3 loop reads CASTDGGTVRSETQYF. CDR3 nucleotide sequence: TGTGCCAGCACCGACGGGGGGACAGTACGTTCGGAGACCCAGTACTTC.

This clonotype was seen a handful of times. The rearrangement uses TRBV11-2 and TRBJ1-5, with a possible D match to TRBD1 (6 bases). V lost 5 bases and J 1 base, leaving 12 bases between the germline ends. The CDR3 extends over 15 amino acids. Germline V gene sequence: CDR1 SGHAT, CDR2 FQNNGV. The CDR3 nucleotides are TGTGCCAGCAGCACGGGGGCAGCCAGCAATCAGCCCCAGCATTTT. Translation: CASSTGAASNQPQHF.

This clonotype was seen at least ten times. CDR3 amino acids: CASSGQGYGYTF. The CDR3 bases are TGTGCCAGCAGTGGACAGGGGTATGGCTACACCTTC. V and J are TRBV12-3 or TRBV12-4 and TRBJ1-2, with TRBD1 identical over 9 bases. J gave up 5 bases and V 5 bases, and 0 bases lay outside the gene matches. This CDR3 region has 12 residues.

This chain connects TRBV5-6 to TRBJ2-5; D perhaps matches TRBD1 (5 bases). V lost 5 bases and J lost 9, with 20 bases in between. There are 14 residues in the CDR3. The germline CDR1 and CDR2 sequences are SGHDT and YYEEEE. The CDR3 is CASSFVEPGLSQYF. In DNA form, the CDR3 reads TGTGCCAGCAGTTTCGTCGAACCAGGGTTGTCCCAGTACTTC.

The V and J genes are TRBV20-1 and TRBJ2-1, with 9 bases that match TRBD2. CDR1 is DFQATT and CDR2 is SNEGSKA in the germline V gene (reference sequence). This CDR3 spans 13 amino acids. After removal of 3 bases from V and 8 bases from J, the junction contained 5 bases not matched to a gene. CDR3 nucleotide sequence: TGCAGTGCTAGGGCCCTAGCGGGATATGAGCAGTTCTTC. Its protein is CSARALAGYEQFF.

This clonotype was counted at least ten times. This chain connects TRBV29-1 to TRBJ2-5; D gene ambiguous. This CDR3 spans 9 amino acids. In germline, CDR1 is SQVTM, CDR2 ANQGSEA. Trimming removed 2 bases at V and 10 bases at J, with 5 bases between. The CDR3 is CSVERNQYF. In DNA form, the CDR3 reads TGCAGCGTTGAAAGGAACCAGTACTTC.

The chain links TRBV10-3 to TRBJ2-3; 10 nucleotides match TRBD2. Unmatched junction bases numbered 5, after V lost 5 bases and J lost 3 bases. The CDR3 has 15 residues. CDR1 and CDR2 (germline): ENHRY, SYGVKD. The CDR3 DNA reads TGTGCCATCAGTCCTATAGCGGGAGGAACAGATACGCAGTATTTT. It translates to CAISPIAGGTDTQYF.

This clonotype was detected ten times or more. This chain connects TRBV20-1 to TRBJ2-3, with 11 nucleotides matching TRBD2. V shed 6 bases, J shed 4 bases, and the junction held 9 bases outside the gene matches. The CDR3 runs to 15 residues. From germline, CDR1 is DFQATT and CDR2 SNEGSKA (reference sequence). The CDR3 DNA reads as TGCAGTGCCCTCTTGACTAGCGGGACGGCAGATACGCAGTATTTT. Its protein product is CSALLTSGTADTQYF.

This clonotype was found a few times. A read error is possible here, since a much larger clone lies one base away. The CDR3 nucleotides read TGCGCCAGCAGCACCGGGACAGCGAACACTGAAGCTTTCTTT. It encodes CASSTGTANTEAFF. The chain has TRBV5-1 and TRBJ1-1, with TRBD1 identical over 7 bases. The CDR3 runs 14 residues. Trimming removed 4 bases from V and 1 base from J; junction bases left unmatched: 4. CDR1 and CDR2 from the germline V gene are SGHRS and YFSETQ.

The chain joins TRBV7-9 to TRBJ1-1; D is perhaps TRBD1 (5 bases). Germline V gene sequence: CDR1 SEHNR, CDR2 FQNEAQ (reference sequence). Trimming pared 1 base from V and 8 bases from J, leaving 14 bases between. The CDR3 consists of 14 residues. The CDR3 region is CASSLDQGFVEAFF. The CDR3, as DNA: TGTGCCAGCAGCTTAGACCAGGGATTTGTAGAAGCTTTCTTT.

This clonotype was seen a handful of times. The chain has TRBV9 and TRBJ2-7; no clear D gene. CDR1 is SGDLS, CDR2 YYNGEE, per germline. V lost 4 bases to trimming and J lost 0 bases, with 14 bases between them. The CDR3 spans 15 residues. CDR3 sequence (DNA): TGTGCCAGCAGCCCTAGTACAGCGCACTCCTACGAGCAGTACTTC. It is translated as CASSPSTAHSYEQYF.

The chain links TRBV6-1 to TRBJ1-2, with D possibly matching TRBD1 (6 bases). CDR1 is MNHNS, CDR2 SASEGT, per germline. The CDR3 extends over 15 amino acids. The V gene lost 6 bases and the J gene lost 0 bases, with 14 bases spanning the gap. The CDR3 region has the DNA TGTGCCAGCAGATCGCGGGACACTCCTAACTATGGCTACACCTTC. Amino acid sequence: CASRSRDTPNYGYTF.

This clonotype occurred a few times. The gene calls are TRBV7-9 and TRBJ2-2, with TRBD2 as a possible D gene (5 bases). Trimming removed 5 bases from V and 4 bases from J, with 14 bases in between. This CDR3 has 15 amino acids. The germline CDR1 and CDR2 sequences are SEHNR and FQNEAQ (reference sequence). The CDR3 here is CASSRSGIATGELFF. CDR3 DNA sequence: TGTGCCAGCAGCCGAAGCGGAATCGCCACCGGGGAGCTGTTTTTT. Complete variable domain (other parts from reference TRBV7-9 and TRBJ2-2): DTGVSQNPRHKITKRGQNVTFRCDPISEHNRLYWYRQTLGQGPEFLTYFQNEAQLEKSRLLSDRFSAERPKGSFSTLEIQRTEQGDSAMYLCASSRSGIATGELFFGEGSRLTVL.

The gene calls are TRBV10-3 and TRBJ2-7; D is perhaps TRBD2 (6 bases). Germline values: CDR1 ENHRY, CDR2 SYGVKD. The CDR3 totals 17 residues. Trimming shortened V by 4 bases and J by 2 bases, and 21 bases separated the two germline ends. CDR3 sequence (DNA): TGTGCCATCAGTGGAGGTTTCATAGGCGGGAATCCCTACGAGCAGTACTTC. This translates into CAISGGFIGGNPYEQYF.

The chain carries TRBV20-1 and TRBJ2-3, with D perhaps assigned TRBD1 or TRBD2 (6 bases each). The CDR3 covers 14 residues. Germline CDR1 is DFQATT and CDR2 is SNEGSKA (reference sequence). Trimming stripped 5 bases from V and 2 bases from J, with 14 bases between. CDR3 nucleotide sequence: TGCAGTGCTTTATGGGGGGCGCCCACAGATACGCAGTATTTT. Translated: CSALWGAPTDTQYF.

This clonotype was counted once. The DNA of the CDR3 is TGCGCCAGCAGCCAGGAAGCCTTGACCTACGAGCAGTACTTC. As protein: CASSQEALTYEQYF. The J gene is TRBJ2-7, the V gene TRBV4-3; no clear D. The CDR3 consists of 14 residues. Germline lookup yields CDR1 LGHNA and CDR2 YSLEER. V was cut by 3 bases and J by 2 bases, with 11 bases left in between.

The chain combines TRBV15 with TRBJ1-1; D not certain. The V end was cut by 0 bases, the J end by 0 bases, with 2 bases between. CDR1 is LNHNV, CDR2 YYDKDF, per germline (reference sequence). CDR3 size: 13 residues. The CDR3 DNA reads TGTGCCACCAGCAGAGACATGAACACTGAAGCTTTCTTT. Translation: CATSRDMNTEAFF.